The 15 T cell receptor beta chains listed next were all sequenced from one sample in a study of tumor-infiltrating lymphocytes in primary liver carcinoma (TCRdb year 2017). The data were produced on an Illumina HiSeq 2500. A constant-region primer and ProtoScript II reverse transcriptase were used to reverse-transcribe TCRbeta-specific cDNA from around 480 ng total RNA. The TCRbeta libraries were prepared through three rounds of nested multiplex PCR following a slightly modified ARM-PCR procedure. Each of the first two PCR rounds ran for 10 cycles and used multiplex TRBV1-TRBV30 forward primers together with a Cbeta reverse primer. The public reads were run again by TCRdb, first through fastp at Q25 and then through MiXCR, and only productive beta chains were kept. Entries that share a CDR3 protein sequence are merged under the most common genes and DNA. Across this sample there are about 100,000 distinct CDR3 sequences, with 55% to 75% seen only once. The ten top clones hold around 25% of the sample.

Total RNA and DNA were co-extracted from around 20-30 mg of bulk tissue with the AllPrep DNA/RNA mini kit, without cell sorting. The sequenced material came from tumor-adjacent normal liver tissue. These receptors all come from a man between 35 and 55 years old with primary liver carcinoma and hepatitis B virus infection.

Turning to this clonotype: One end of the junction does not line up with germline, which may come from a read error. The rearrangement links TRBV29-1 to TRBJ2-7, with D possibly being TRBD2 (5 bases). Germline values: CDR1 SQVTM, CDR2 ANQGSEA. The CDR3 totals 16 residues. This chain's CDR3 is CSVGLGRRGSSYEQHF. CDR3 bases: TGCAGCGTTGGTCTGGGCCGACGGGGATCGAGTTACGAGCAGCACTTC.

Points on this clonotype: One end of the junction fails to match germline, which may point to a read error. The V call is TRBV11-3, the J call TRBJ2-1, with TRBD2 matching 8 bases. Per the germline V gene, CDR1 is SGHNT and CDR2 is YENEEA. This CDR3 comprises 15 residues. The CDR3 reads CACSSTGLASNEQFF. CDR3 in DNA: TGTGCCTGCAGCTCGACAGGACTAGCCTCGAATGAGCAGTTCTTC.

This clonotype has a count of ten or more. V usage is TRBV5-8 and J usage is TRBJ2-3; D may be TRBD2 (6 bases). The ends were cut back, 2 bases at V and 9 bases at J, with 7 bases in the middle. Germline values: CDR1 SGHTS, CDR2 YDEGEE. The CDR3 is 11 amino acids. The CDR3 DNA reads TGTGCCAGCAGCTTCCGGGAGACGCAGTATTTT. Its protein product is CASSFRETQYF.

A word on this clonotype: The CDR3 end shows no conserved phenylalanine or tryptophan, and so a read error is likely. The J gene is TRBJ2-1, the V gene TRBV4-1; 8 bases map to TRBD2. The CDR3 loop spans 18 amino acids. From germline, CDR1 is MGHRA and CDR2 YSYEKL. CDR3 coding DNA: TGTGCCAGCAGCCGAGGATTGATTAGCGGGGCGGAGGGAAATGAGCAGTTCTCC. It codes for CASSRGLISGAEGNEQFS.

Many counts were recorded for this clonotype. This chain uses TRBV10-2 with TRBJ1-1, with unresolved D. Trimming removed 6 bases from V and 1 base from J, with 3 bases in between. The germline V gene encodes CDR1 WSHSY and CDR2 SAAADI. This CDR3 has 11 residues. CDR3 coding DNA: TGCGCCAGCAGAGGGAACACTGAAGCTTTCTTT. Residues: CASRGNTEAFF.

Comment on this clonotype: A junction boundary mismatches the germline segment, possibly from a read error. The J gene is TRBJ2-7, the V gene TRBV11-2; D is unresolved. Germline V CDR1 and CDR2: SGHAT, FQNNGV. This CDR3 contains 15 residues. The CDR3 loop is CTSSPLLLSSYEQYF. The CDR3 region has the DNA TGTACCAGCAGCCCCCTACTGCTGAGTTCCTACGAGCAGTACTTC.

A note on this clonotype: A read error may produce the germline difference seen at one junction end. This chain connects TRBV11-2 to TRBJ1-1; D may be TRBD1 (5 bases). The length of the CDR3 is 13 residues. Germline values: CDR1 SGHAT, CDR2 FQNNGV. CDR3 bases: TGTGCCAACAGTTGGGGGACGAACACTGAAGCTCTCTTT. Amino acid sequence: CANSWGTNTEALF.

This clonotype occurred once. The junction differs from germline at one of its ends, possibly a read error. This chain uses TRBV29-1 with TRBJ2-5, with 10 bases lining up with TRBD1. The CDR3 loop spans 14 amino acids. Germline-derived CDR1 and CDR2 are SQVTM and ANQGSEA. The DNA for the CDR3 is TGTAGCGCTGAATGGGGACAGGGGCAAGAGACCCAGTACTTC. As protein: CSAEWGQGQETQYF.

V is TRBV6-1 and J is TRBJ1-5; D ambiguous. Germline V gives CDR1 MNHNS, CDR2 SASEGT. With 1 base removed from V and 2 bases from J, the gap between germline ends came to 9 bases. This CDR3 has 15 residues. The CDR3 DNA reads TGTGCCAGCAGTGAAGGGGGTCCTGGCAATCAGCCCCAGCATTTT. Translating it yields CASSEGGPGNQPQHF.

This clonotype was recorded once. V and J are TRBV19 and TRBJ2-3, with D possibly being TRBD1 or TRBD2 (5 bases each). Germline V CDR1 and CDR2: LNHDA, SQIVND (reference sequence). This CDR3 is 14 amino acids long. Trimming removed 3 bases from V and 6 bases from J, with 13 bases in between. The CDR3 DNA follows: TGTGCCAGTAGTATGGCAGGGACCGTGGATACGCAGTATTTT. Translated, it gives CASSMAGTVDTQYF.

Comment on this clonotype: A read error may be the cause here, since a much bigger clone is one base away. The chain has TRBV10-3 and TRBJ1-2; D gene ambiguous. The CDR3 runs to 11 residues. Germline loops: CDR1 ENHRY, CDR2 SYGVKD. CDR3 coding DNA: TGTGTCATCGAGGCGCCATATGGCTACACCTTC. This gives the protein CVIEAPYGYTF.

For this clonotype: This clone may be a read error of a much larger clone one base away. This chain connects TRBV29-1 to TRBJ2-5; D is uncertain. Germline loops: CDR1 SQVTM, CDR2 ANQGSEA. Deletions cut 8 bases from V and 4 bases from J, with 8 bases between. The CDR3 spans 10 residues. CDR3 DNA: TGCAGCATTGCCGGAGAGACCCAGTACTTC. Translated: CSIAGETQYF.

As for this clonotype: This CDR3 fails to terminate in the conserved phenylalanine or tryptophan, so it likely reflects a read error. The chain has TRBV12-3 or TRBV12-4 and TRBJ2-1; 9 positions agree with TRBD2. The CDR3 runs 16 residues. With 5 bases clipped from V and 8 bases from J, the junction kept 13 bases outside the gene matches. CDR3 in amino acids: CASSGPGSGRLYEQFL. CDR3 nucleotides: TGTGCCAGCAGTGGCCCTGGAAGCGGGAGGCTGTATGAGCAGTTCCTC.

Comment on this clonotype: Being one base from a much bigger clone, this may be a read error. The V and J genes are TRBV12-3 or TRBV12-4 and TRBJ1-1; D gene unclear. Trimming stripped 3 bases from V and 4 bases from J, with 9 bases between. This CDR3 spans 13 amino acids. CDR3 sequence reads: CASSFDRTTEAFF. CDR3 DNA sequence: TGTGCCAGCAGTTTTGATCGAACCACTGAAGCTTTCTTT.

Turning to this clonotype: Given the absence of the conserved phenylalanine or tryptophan at the CDR3 end, a read error is likely. The chain couples TRBV4-1 to TRBJ1-1; tentative D call: TRBD1 (5 bases). Per germline, CDR1 MGHRA and CDR2 YSYEKL. The CDR3 runs to 14 residues. The CDR3, as DNA: TGCGCCAGCAGCCGGGTCAGGGCGAACACTGGAGCTTTCCTT. This gives the protein CASSRVRANTGAFL.